This T cell receptor beta chain was captured by sequencing in a study of blood T cell repertoires in COVID-19. Study-level background: Nucleic acid was either cDNA or gDNA, and it came from T cells, B-cell-depleted T cells, or PBMCs.

Per the original methods: Nucleated cell counts were estimated from reference gene primer amplification. Some clones are missing from TCRdb's copy, which holds only in-frame ones; the method was immunoSEQ multiplex PCR. The V and J calls and the clone size are those of that table, but D and trimming were determined from the DNA. The profile shows about 340,000 clones, around 83% of them singletons. V was pared by 6 bases and J by 2 bases, with 5 bases of the junction left unmatched. Germline CDR1 MNHEY, CDR2 SVGAGI. The CDR3 runs 14 residues. Input material: peripheral blood. This receptor was taken from a man aged 30 to 39 with active or convalescent COVID-19. The chain carries TRBV6-5 and TRBJ2-7, with 9 bases matching TRBD1. CDR3 residues: CASRRQGGTYEQYF. In DNA, the CDR3 is TGTGCCAGCAGGAGACAGGGGGGGACCTACGAGCAGTACTTC.